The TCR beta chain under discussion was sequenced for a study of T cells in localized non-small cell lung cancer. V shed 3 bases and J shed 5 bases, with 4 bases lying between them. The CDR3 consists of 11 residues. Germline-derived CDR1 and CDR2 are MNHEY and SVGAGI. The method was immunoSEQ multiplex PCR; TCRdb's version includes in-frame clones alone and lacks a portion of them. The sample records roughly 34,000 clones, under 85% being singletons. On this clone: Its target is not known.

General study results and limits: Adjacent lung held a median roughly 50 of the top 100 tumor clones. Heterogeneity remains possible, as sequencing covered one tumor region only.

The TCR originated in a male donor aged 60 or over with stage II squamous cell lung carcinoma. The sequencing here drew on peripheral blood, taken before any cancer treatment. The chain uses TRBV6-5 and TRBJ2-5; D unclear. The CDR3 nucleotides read TGTGCCAGCAGTTATGGGGAGACCCAGTACTTC. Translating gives CASSYGETQYF.